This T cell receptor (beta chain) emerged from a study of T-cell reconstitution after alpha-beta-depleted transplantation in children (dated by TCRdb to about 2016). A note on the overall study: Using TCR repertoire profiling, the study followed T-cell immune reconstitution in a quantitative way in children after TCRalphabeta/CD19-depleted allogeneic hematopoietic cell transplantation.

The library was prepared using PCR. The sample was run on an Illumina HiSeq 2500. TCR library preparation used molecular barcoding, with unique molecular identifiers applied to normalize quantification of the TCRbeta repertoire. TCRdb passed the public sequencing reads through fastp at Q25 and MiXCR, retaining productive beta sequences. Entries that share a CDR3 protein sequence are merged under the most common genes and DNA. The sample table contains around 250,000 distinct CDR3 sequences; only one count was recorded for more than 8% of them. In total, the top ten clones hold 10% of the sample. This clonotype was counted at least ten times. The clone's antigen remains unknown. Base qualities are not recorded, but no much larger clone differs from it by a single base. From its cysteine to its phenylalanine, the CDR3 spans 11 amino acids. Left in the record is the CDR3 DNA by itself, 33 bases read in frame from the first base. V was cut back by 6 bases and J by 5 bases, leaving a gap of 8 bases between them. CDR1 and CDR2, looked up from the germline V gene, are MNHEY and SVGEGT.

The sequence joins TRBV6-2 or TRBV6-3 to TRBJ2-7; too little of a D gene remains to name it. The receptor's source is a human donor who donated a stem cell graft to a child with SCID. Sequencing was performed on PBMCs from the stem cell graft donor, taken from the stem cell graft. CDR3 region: CASSGRDEQYF. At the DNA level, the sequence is TGTGCCAGCAGCGGTAGGGACGAGCAGTACTTC.